This is a list of T cell receptor beta chains from one sample in a study of breast tumors, draining lymph nodes, adjacent tissues. Using its own MiXCR run on the multiplex PCR reads, TCRdb lists one record per CDR3 protein. The sample carries about 180,000 distinct CDR3 sequences, more than 25% recorded once. Sequencing was carried out using axillary lymph node tissue. All receptors derive from a female donor with breast cancer. Some clones in this sample may be carry-over from other donors' samples. Each CDR3 is given with its conserved first and last residue. The D gene is left open where the match is weak. A row's size may be missing; if present it is once, few, many or a size class.

j_call d_call v_call clone_size cdr3_aa cdr3_nt
TRBJ2-2 . TRBV5-1 many CASSLFLDRRNTGELFF TGCGCCAGCAGCTTGTTCCTCGACAGGAGAAACACCGGGGAGCTGTTTTTT
TRBJ1-4 . TRBV9 many CASSPGGTANEKLFF TGTGCCAGCAGCCCCGGGGGGACGGCTAATGAAAAACTGTTTTTT
TRBJ2-1 TRBD1 TRBV5-1 many CASSLAGQQGAYNEQFF TGCGCCAGCAGCTTGGCCGGTCAACAGGGGGCCTACAATGAGCAGTTCTTC
TRBJ2-6 . TRBV25-1 once CASSPPPRPYVLTF TGTGCCAGCAGTCCTCCCCCTCGGCCCTACGTCCTGACTTTC
TRBJ1-4 . TRBV6-5 many CASTDRATNEKLFF TGTGCCAGCACGGACAGAGCAACTAATGAAAAACTGTTTTTT
TRBJ1-5 . TRBV12-3/TRBV12-4 . CASSLGRGGQPQHF TGTGCCAGCAGTTTAGGTCGGGGCGGTCAGCCCCAGCATTTT
TRBJ2-7 TRBD1 TRBV29-1 . CSVRAGQGSYEQYF TGCAGCGTCCGGGCGGGACAGGGGTCCTACGAGCAGTACTTC
TRBJ2-7 . TRBV6-2/TRBV6-3 . CASSYRRAPYGQYF TGTGCCAGCAGTTACCGGAGGGCCCCCTACGGGCAGTACTTC
TRBJ1-2 TRBD1 TRBV20-1 many CSAPLLDRGPDYGYTF TGCAGTGCTCCTTTACTCGACAGGGGCCCCGACTATGGCTACACCTTC
TRBJ2-7 . TRBV20-1 few CSARDGSREQYF TGCAGTGCTAGAGATGGAAGTAGGGAGCAGTACTTC
TRBJ2-3 TRBD1 TRBV7-8 . CASSLRQGETDTQYF TGTGCCAGCAGCTTAAGACAGGGGGAAACAGATACGCAGTATTTT
TRBJ2-7 TRBD1 TRBV30 many CAWMGQGAYEQYF TGTGCCTGGATGGGACAGGGGGCCTACGAGCAGTACTTC
TRBJ1-4 . TRBV6-5 many CASRGVGAGSNEKLFF TGTGCCAGCAGGGGGGTAGGGGCAGGATCTAATGAAAAACTGTTTTTT
TRBJ1-5 TRBD1 TRBV2 many CASSKTGIGNQPQHF TGTGCCAGCAGCAAGACAGGGATTGGCAATCAGCCCCAGCATTTT
TRBJ2-3 TRBD2 TRBV24-1 . CATRTSGSTDTQYF TGTGCCACCAGGACTAGCGGGAGTACAGATACGCAGTATTTT
TRBJ2-1 TRBD2 TRBV13 . CASSLGTSGGGGQFF TGTGCCAGCAGCTTAGGGACTAGCGGGGGAGGAGGGCAGTTCTTC
TRBJ1-2 . TRBV7-2 many CASSLFTGSNYGYTF TGTGCCAGCAGCTTGTTCACCGGGTCTAACTATGGCTACACCTTC
TRBJ2-1 TRBD1 TRBV10-1 . CASSGTGGRNEQFF TGCGCCAGCAGTGGGACAGGGGGCAGGAATGAGCAGTTCTTC
TRBJ1-1 TRBD1 TRBV7-3 few CASSFTGGSEAFF TGTGCCAGCAGCTTTACAGGGGGTAGTGAAGCTTTCTTT
TRBJ2-1 . TRBV10-1 many CASSEWVGDEQFF TGCGCCAGCAGTGAGTGGGTCGGCGATGAGCAGTTCTTC
TRBJ1-2 TRBD1 TRBV11-2 many CASSSAGQGLANYGYTF TGTGCCAGCAGCTCCGCTGGACAGGGGTTAGCTAACTATGGCTACACCTTC
TRBJ2-7 TRBD1 TRBV5-8 many CASSLQTGGLYEQYF TGTGCCAGCAGCCTACAGACAGGGGGCTTGTACGAGCAGTACTTC
TRBJ1-2 TRBD1 TRBV29-1 . CSVGQGDNYGYTF TGCAGCGTTGGACAGGGGGACAACTATGGCTACACCTTC
TRBJ1-6 TRBD1 TRBV5-1 . CASSSGGLNSPLHF TGCGCCAGCAGCTCAGGGGGCCTTAATTCACCCCTCCACTTT
TRBJ2-2 TRBD2 TRBV27 . CATPVREGRVTGELFF TGTGCCACCCCAGTCCGGGAGGGCCGGGTGACCGGGGAGCTGTTTTTT
TRBJ1-5 . TRBV27 many CASSLSILGQPQHF TGTGCCAGCAGTTTATCGATATTGGGGCAGCCCCAGCATTTT
TRBJ2-4 . TRBV14 . CASSQGGGPIAKNIQYF TGTGCCAGCAGCCAAGGGGGGGGCCCCATAGCCAAAAACATTCAGTACTTC
TRBJ2-7 TRBD1 TRBV12-3/TRBV12-4 . CASSNQGAVEQYF TGTGCCAGCAGTAACCAGGGGGCCGTCGAGCAGTACTTC
TRBJ2-5 TRBD1 TRBV7-9 . CASSTGGVPLGETQYF TGTGCCAGCAGTACAGGGGGAGTTCCTTTAGGAGAGACCCAGTACTTC
TRBJ1-2 . TRBV2 once CASSQERRGAGGCTF TGTGCCAGCAGCCAGGAACGAAGGGGGGCGGGAGGCTGCACCTTC
TRBJ1-3 . TRBV20-1 many CSASQDSSGNTIYF TGCAGTGCTAGCCAGGACAGCTCTGGAAACACCATATATTTT
TRBJ2-3 TRBD2 TRBV13 . CASSIGLAGGTDTQYF TGTGCCAGCAGCATAGGACTAGCGGGGGGCACAGATACGCAGTATTTT
TRBJ2-2 . TRBV5-6 many CASSSGPGGSNTGELFF TGTGCCAGCAGCTCGGGGCCGGGGGGCTCGAACACCGGGGAGCTGTTTTTT
TRBJ1-2 . TRBV24-1 many CATSDFGEGPYGYTF TGTGCCACCAGTGATTTCGGGGAGGGACCCTATGGCTACACCTTC
TRBJ2-3 . TRBV13 many CASKRGLTDTQYF TGTGCCAGTAAACGGGGCCTCACAGATACGCAGTATTTT
TRBJ2-6 . TRBV7-2 many CASTRTAGANVLTF TGTGCCAGCACACGGACTGCTGGGGCCAACGTCCTGACTTTC
TRBJ2-3 . TRBV7-9 . CASSFGYREQYF TGTGCCAGCAGCTTCGGCTACCGTGAGCAGTATTTT
TRBJ2-1 . TRBV27 . CASSFLRRGQYNEQFF TGTGCCAGCAGTTTCTTGCGGCGGGGACAATACAATGAGCAGTTCTTC
TRBJ2-2 . TRBV12-3/TRBV12-4 many CASSLDRNTGELFF TGTGCCAGCAGTTTAGACAGGAACACCGGGGAGCTGTTTTTT
TRBJ2-1 . TRBV20-1 many CSANRQGRLAEQSSYNEQFF TGCAGTGCGAATAGACAGGGGCGCCTAGCGGAACAGAGCTCCTACAATGAGCAGTTCTTC
TRBJ1-6 . TRBV5-6 . CASSKTGAWGYSPLHF TGTGCCAGCAGCAAAACCGGGGCCTGGGGATATTCACCCCTCCACTTT
TRBJ2-2 TRBD2 TRBV11-2 many CASSVTSGSTGELFF TGTGCCAGCAGCGTGACTAGCGGGAGCACCGGGGAGCTGTTTTTT
TRBJ2-7 . TRBV5-6 many CASSPARGHEQYF TGTGCCAGCAGCCCGGCTAGGGGCCACGAGCAGTACTTC
TRBJ1-1 . TRBV19 few CASTTAMASNTEAFF TGTGCCAGTACCACCGCGATGGCCTCGAACACTGAAGCTTTCTTT
TRBJ2-7 TRBD1 TRBV24-1 many CATSAGQAVYEQYF TGTGCCACCAGTGCCGGACAGGCGGTTTACGAGCAGTACTTC
TRBJ2-5 . TRBV29-1 many CSVPTGETQYF TGCAGCGTTCCAACGGGAGAGACCCAGTACTTC
TRBJ2-7 . TRBV7-9 many CASSLRSHFYEQYF TGTGCCAGCAGCTTACGTTCACACTTCTACGAGCAGTACTTC
TRBJ2-6 TRBD1 TRBV15 . CATSSEPGTGSGANVLTF TGTGCCACCAGCAGTGAACCCGGGACAGGTTCTGGGGCCAACGTCCTGACTTTC
TRBJ2-7 . TRBV4-1 many CASSQLPPTDWGSEQYF TGCGCCAGCAGCCAACTTCCCCCCACGGATTGGGGATCCGAGCAGTACTTC
TRBJ2-5 . TRBV11-2 . CASSLVGSAPQETQYF TGTGCCAGCAGCTTAGTGGGGTCAGCGCCCCAAGAGACCCAGTACTTC
TRBJ2-5 . TRBV19 many CASSISRARWETQYF TGTGCCAGTAGTATCTCCCGCGCGCGTTGGGAGACCCAGTACTTC
TRBJ2-2 . TRBV19 . CARVHVQGGTGELFF TGTGCCAGGGTACACGTGCAGGGTGGCACCGGGGAGCTGTTTTTT
TRBJ2-7 TRBD2 TRBV7-2 many CASSRGVYEQYF TGTGCCAGCAGTCGGGGGGTTTACGAGCAGTACTTC
TRBJ2-7 . TRBV6-1 many CASRINYEQYF TGTGCCAGTAGAATAAACTACGAGCAGTACTTC
TRBJ2-1 . TRBV5-1 many CASSFLAESYNEQFF TGCGCCAGCAGCTTCTTAGCGGAATCCTACAATGAGCAGTTCTTC